The TCR beta chain under discussion was sequenced for a study of a mutant IDH1 vaccine in newly diagnosed glioma. Overall study context: Vaccine administration was initiated 4-6 weeks following radiotherapy alone, or with temozolomide cycles. Patients had received radiotherapy, temozolomide, or both previously, most receiving both. Study-wide findings and caveats: Top-clonotype changes in peripheral T cells seemed unrelated to pseudoprogression.

Assay: immunoSEQ multiplex PCR; the TCRdb copy retains only in-frame clones and omits some. The sample consists of approximately 50,000 clones, 70% to 85% of them appearing once. V was shortened by 0 bases and J by 5 bases, with 16 bases between the two germline ends. This CDR3 contains 16 residues. Germline lookup yields CDR1 LGHNA and CDR2 YNFKEQ. For this clone: Its antigen is undetermined.

Time point in this sample: week 35, safety follow-up. The investigators gave 300 ug of mutant IDH1 20-mer peptide in each vaccine dose, together with topical imiquimod. Vaccination of patients was performed eight times, in weeks 1, 3, 5, 7, 11, 15, 19 and 23. Here the sequenced sample was PBMCs, taken from a glioma patient whose treatment included an IDH1 peptide vaccine. The receptor comes from a man aged 40-49 years with glioma. This rearrangement joins TRBV4-2 to TRBJ1-1; D ambiguous. CDR3 loop: CASSQEERVVGTEAFF. In nucleotides, the CDR3 is TGTGCCAGCAGCCAAGAGGAAAGGGTGGTAGGAACTGAAGCTTTCTTT.